A selection of T cell receptor beta chains follows, all from one sample in a study of cytomegalovirus exposure and HLA in healthy donors. Using immunoSEQ multiplex PCR, the repertoire was profiled, and TCRdb retains in-frame clones only, with some absent. The repertoire holds about 160,000 clones, with 80% to 85% as singletons. The sequenced material came from PBMCs. Every receptor here comes from a male donor in good health and CMV-seropositive. Each CDR3 is given without its conserved first and last residue. The order of the fields is J gene, V gene, CDR3 protein.

j_call: -; v_call: TRBV13; cdr3_aa: ASSDSGTGYEQY
j_call: TRBJ1-5; v_call: TRBV7-9; cdr3_aa: ASSQTGLSQPQH
j_call: TRBJ2-5; v_call: TRBV5-6; cdr3_aa: ASGLTGPTQY
j_call: TRBJ2-7; v_call: TRBV27; cdr3_aa: ASSLSVPPLPSYEQY
j_call: TRBJ2-2; v_call: TRBV5-1; cdr3_aa: ASSLIQQNRENTGELF
j_call: TRBJ2-2; v_call: TRBV7-9; cdr3_aa: ASSPTGELF
j_call: TRBJ2-3; v_call: TRBV7-2; cdr3_aa: ASSSGLAGPTDTQY
j_call: TRBJ2-4; v_call: TRBV5-4; cdr3_aa: ASSLDPGTGKNIQY
j_call: TRBJ1-1; v_call: TRBV4-3; cdr3_aa: ASSQVFGGGGAF
j_call: TRBJ1-2; v_call: TRBV5-4; cdr3_aa: ASSLVGGYHNYGYT
j_call: TRBJ1-1; v_call: TRBV19; cdr3_aa: ASSAGAGGTEAF
j_call: TRBJ1-2; v_call: TRBV6-6; cdr3_aa: ATTPGVLDYT
j_call: TRBJ1-1; v_call: TRBV5-1; cdr3_aa: ASSWAGGMNTEAF
j_call: TRBJ2-7; v_call: TRBV2; cdr3_aa: ASSPGQGVYEQY
j_call: TRBJ1-1; v_call: TRBV9; cdr3_aa: ASSKGDTEAF
j_call: TRBJ1-5; v_call: TRBV5-8; cdr3_aa: ASSSGQGGSNQPQH
j_call: TRBJ2-6; v_call: TRBV5-5; cdr3_aa: ASSFTGVSGANVLT
j_call: TRBJ1-1; v_call: TRBV19; cdr3_aa: ASSIDRGGLDERARTEAF
j_call: TRBJ1-2; v_call: TRBV25-1; cdr3_aa: ASSGPGTGAGGYGYT
j_call: TRBJ1-2; v_call: TRBV28; cdr3_aa: ASSLQGTGGRYGYT
j_call: TRBJ1-5; v_call: TRBV6-6; cdr3_aa: ASSSQGSPQPQH
j_call: TRBJ2-1; v_call: TRBV30; cdr3_aa: AWSGAIYNEQF
j_call: TRBJ1-1; v_call: TRBV10-3; cdr3_aa: AISGNRETEAF
j_call: TRBJ2-7; v_call: TRBV7-2; cdr3_aa: ASSLAALEQY
j_call: TRBJ2-2; v_call: TRBV28; cdr3_aa: ASSLDPAANTGELF
j_call: TRBJ1-3; v_call: TRBV7-2; cdr3_aa: ASQGTVGNTIY
j_call: TRBJ2-3; v_call: TRBV25-1; cdr3_aa: ATYTDTQY
j_call: TRBJ2-7; v_call: TRBV4-1; cdr3_aa: ASSQVRGIYEQY
j_call: TRBJ1-2; v_call: TRBV27; cdr3_aa: ASSPQQRGYGYT
j_call: TRBJ1-1; v_call: TRBV9; cdr3_aa: ASSGSLDRARAF
j_call: TRBJ2-1; v_call: TRBV28; cdr3_aa: ASSRGQAGNEQF
j_call: TRBJ2-3; v_call: TRBV5-1; cdr3_aa: ASSPTLAGLDTQY
j_call: TRBJ1-3; v_call: TRBV10-3; cdr3_aa: AITGAYSGNTIY
j_call: TRBJ2-5; v_call: TRBV6-1; cdr3_aa: ASSVDFRQETQY
j_call: TRBJ1-1; v_call: TRBV30; cdr3_aa: AWSGQGGSSPQAF
j_call: TRBJ2-1; v_call: TRBV27; cdr3_aa: ASSLYRVASSYNEQF
j_call: TRBJ2-2; v_call: TRBV5-1; cdr3_aa: ASSLVGSRTSGDTGELF